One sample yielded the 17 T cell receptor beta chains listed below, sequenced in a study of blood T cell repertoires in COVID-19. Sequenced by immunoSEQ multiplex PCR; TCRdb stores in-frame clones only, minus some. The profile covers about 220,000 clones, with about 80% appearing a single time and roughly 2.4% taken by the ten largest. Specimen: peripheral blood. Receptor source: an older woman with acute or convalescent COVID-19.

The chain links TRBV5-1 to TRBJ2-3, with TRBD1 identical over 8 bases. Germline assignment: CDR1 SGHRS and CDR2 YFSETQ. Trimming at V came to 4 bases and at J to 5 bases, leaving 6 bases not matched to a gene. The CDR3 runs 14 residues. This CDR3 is CASSKDRERDTQYF. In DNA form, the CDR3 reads TGCGCCAGCAGCAAGGACAGGGAAAGAGATACGCAGTATTTT. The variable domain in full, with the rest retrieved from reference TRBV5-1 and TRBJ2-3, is KAGVTQTPRYLIKTRGQQVTLSCSPISGHRSVSWYQQTPGQGLQFLFEYFSETQRNKGNFPGRFSGRQFSNSRSEMNVSTLELGDSALYLCASSKDRERDTQYFGPGTRLTVL.

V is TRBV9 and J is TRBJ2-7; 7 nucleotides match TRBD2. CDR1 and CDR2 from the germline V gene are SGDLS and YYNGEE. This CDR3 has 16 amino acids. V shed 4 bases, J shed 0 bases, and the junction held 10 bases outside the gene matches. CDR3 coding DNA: TGTGCCAGCAGCACCAACCCCTCTAGCGGCTCCTACGAGCAGTACTTC. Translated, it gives CASSTNPSSGSYEQYF.

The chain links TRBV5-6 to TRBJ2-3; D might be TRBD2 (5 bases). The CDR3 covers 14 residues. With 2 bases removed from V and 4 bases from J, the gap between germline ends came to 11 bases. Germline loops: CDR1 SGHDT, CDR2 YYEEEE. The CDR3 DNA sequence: TGTGCCAGCAGCTTAGTCGGGATAGCAGATACGCAGTATTTT. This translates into CASSLVGIADTQYF.

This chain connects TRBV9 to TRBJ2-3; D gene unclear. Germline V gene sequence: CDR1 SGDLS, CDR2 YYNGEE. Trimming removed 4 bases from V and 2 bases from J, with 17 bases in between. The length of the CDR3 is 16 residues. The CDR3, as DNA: TGTGCCAGCAGCTCGGCGGCCCACCAATACACAGATACGCAGTATTTT. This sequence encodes CASSSAAHQYTDTQYF.

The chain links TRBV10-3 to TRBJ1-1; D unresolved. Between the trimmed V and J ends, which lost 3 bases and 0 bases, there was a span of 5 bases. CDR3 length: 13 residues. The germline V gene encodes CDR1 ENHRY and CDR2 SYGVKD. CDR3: CAISDTVNTEAFF. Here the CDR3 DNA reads TGTGCCATCAGTGACACGGTGAACACTGAAGCTTTCTTT.

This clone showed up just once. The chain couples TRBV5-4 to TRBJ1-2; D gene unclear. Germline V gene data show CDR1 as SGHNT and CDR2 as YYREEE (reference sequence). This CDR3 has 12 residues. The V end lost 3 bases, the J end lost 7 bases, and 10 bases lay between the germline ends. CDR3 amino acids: CASSSGTRGYTF. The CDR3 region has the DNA TGTGCCAGCAGCTCAGGTACCCGTGGCTACACCTTC.

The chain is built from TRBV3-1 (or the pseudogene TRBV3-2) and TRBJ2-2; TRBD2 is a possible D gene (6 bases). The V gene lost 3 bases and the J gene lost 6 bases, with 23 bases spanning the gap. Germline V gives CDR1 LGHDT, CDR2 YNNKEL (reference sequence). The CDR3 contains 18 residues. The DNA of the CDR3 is TGTGCCAGCAGCCAGGGGGGTTGGACCCCCTTCTCTCCCGGGGAGCTGTTTTTT. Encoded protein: CASSQGGWTPFSPGELFF.

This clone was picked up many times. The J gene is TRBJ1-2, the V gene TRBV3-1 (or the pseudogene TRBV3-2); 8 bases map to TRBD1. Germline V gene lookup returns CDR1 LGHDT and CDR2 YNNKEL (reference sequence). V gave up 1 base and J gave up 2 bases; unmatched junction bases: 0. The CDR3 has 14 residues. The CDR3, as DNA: TGTGCCAGCAGCCAAGCAGGGGGCAACTATGGCTACACCTTC. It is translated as CASSQAGGNYGYTF.

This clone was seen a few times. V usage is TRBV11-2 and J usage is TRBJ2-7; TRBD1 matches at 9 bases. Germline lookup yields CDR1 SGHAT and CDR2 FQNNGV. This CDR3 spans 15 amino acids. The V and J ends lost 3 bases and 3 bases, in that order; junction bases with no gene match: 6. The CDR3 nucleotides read TGTGCCAGCAGCTTTCCGGGACAGGGCTACTACGAGCAGTACTTC. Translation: CASSFPGQGYYEQYF.

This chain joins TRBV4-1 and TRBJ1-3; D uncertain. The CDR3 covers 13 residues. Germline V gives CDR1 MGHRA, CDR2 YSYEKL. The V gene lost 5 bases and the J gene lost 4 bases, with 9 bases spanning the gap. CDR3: CASSYTVGNTIYF. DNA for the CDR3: TGCGCCAGCAGCTACACAGTCGGAAACACCATATATTTT.

The CDR3 loop reads CASRMTGALIYGYTF. In DNA, the CDR3 is TGTGCCAGCAGAATGACAGGCGCCCTTATCTATGGCTACACCTTC. This chain uses TRBV28 with TRBJ1-2; TRBD1 might be the D (6 bases). Trimming removed 6 bases from V and 4 bases from J, with 18 bases in between. Germline-derived CDR1 and CDR2 are MDHEN and SYDVKM. This CDR3 has 15 amino acids.

CDR3 protein: CAISDQRKGGNTEAFF. The CDR3 DNA sequence: TGTGCCATCAGTGATCAACGGAAGGGAGGGAACACTGAAGCTTTCTTT. The rearrangement uses TRBV10-3 and TRBJ1-1; D is unclear. Between the trimmed V and J ends, which lost 3 bases and 1 base, there was a span of 15 bases. CDR3 length equals 16 residues. Germline loops: CDR1 ENHRY, CDR2 SYGVKD.

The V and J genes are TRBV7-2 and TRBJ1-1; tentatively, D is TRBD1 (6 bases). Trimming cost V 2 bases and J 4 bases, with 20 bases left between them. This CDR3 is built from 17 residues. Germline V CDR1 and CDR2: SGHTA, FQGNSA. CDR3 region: CASSLKGPQGLGTEAFF. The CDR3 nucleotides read TGTGCCAGCAGCTTAAAAGGCCCGCAGGGGCTTGGCACTGAAGCTTTCTTT.

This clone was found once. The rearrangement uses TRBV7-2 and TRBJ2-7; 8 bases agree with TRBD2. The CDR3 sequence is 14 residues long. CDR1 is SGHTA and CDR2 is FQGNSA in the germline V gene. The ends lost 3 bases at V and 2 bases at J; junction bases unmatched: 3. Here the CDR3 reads CASSFSGTPYEQYF. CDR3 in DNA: TGTGCCAGCAGCTTTAGCGGGACCCCCTACGAGCAGTACTTC. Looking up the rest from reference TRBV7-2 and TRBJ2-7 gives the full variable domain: GAGVSQSPSNKVTEKGKDVELRCDPISGHTALYWYRQSLGQGLEFLIYFQGNSAPDKSGLPSDRFSAERTGGSVSTLTIQRTQQEDSAVYLCASSFSGTPYEQYFGPGTRLTVT.

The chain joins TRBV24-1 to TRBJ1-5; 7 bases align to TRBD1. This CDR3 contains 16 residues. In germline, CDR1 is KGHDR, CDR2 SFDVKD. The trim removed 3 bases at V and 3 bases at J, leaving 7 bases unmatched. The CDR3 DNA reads TGTGCCACCAGTGATCCACGGACAGGAGCCAATCAGCCCCAGCATTTT. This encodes CATSDPRTGANQPQHF.

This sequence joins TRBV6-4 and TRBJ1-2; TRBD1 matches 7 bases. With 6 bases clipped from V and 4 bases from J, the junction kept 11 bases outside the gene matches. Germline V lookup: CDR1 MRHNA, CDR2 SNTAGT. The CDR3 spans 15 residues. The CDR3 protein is CASRRPGQSFYGYTF. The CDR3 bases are TGTGCCAGCAGGCGCCCGGGACAGAGCTTCTATGGCTACACCTTC.

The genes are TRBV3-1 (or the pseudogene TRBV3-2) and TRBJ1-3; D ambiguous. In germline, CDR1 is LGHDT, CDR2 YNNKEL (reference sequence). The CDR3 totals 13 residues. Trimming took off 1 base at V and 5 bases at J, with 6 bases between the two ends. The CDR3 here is CASSQGVRNTIYF. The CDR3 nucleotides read TGTGCCAGCAGCCAAGGAGTTAGAAACACCATATATTTT.